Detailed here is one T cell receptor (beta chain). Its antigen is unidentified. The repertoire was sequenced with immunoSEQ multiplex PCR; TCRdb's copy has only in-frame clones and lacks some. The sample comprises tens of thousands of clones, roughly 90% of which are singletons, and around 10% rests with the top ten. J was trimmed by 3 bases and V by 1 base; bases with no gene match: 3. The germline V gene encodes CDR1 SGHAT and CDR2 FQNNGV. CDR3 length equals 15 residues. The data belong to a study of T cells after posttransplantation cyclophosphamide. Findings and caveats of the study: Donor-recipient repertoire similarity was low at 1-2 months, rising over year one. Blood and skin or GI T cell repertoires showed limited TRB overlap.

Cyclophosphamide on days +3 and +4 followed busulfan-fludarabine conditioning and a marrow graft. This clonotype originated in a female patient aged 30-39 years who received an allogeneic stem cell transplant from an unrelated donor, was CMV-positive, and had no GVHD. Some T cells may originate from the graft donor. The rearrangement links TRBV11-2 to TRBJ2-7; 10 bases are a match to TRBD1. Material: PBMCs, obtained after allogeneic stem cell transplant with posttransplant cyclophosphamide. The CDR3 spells CASSLGQGAFYEQYF. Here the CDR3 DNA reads TGTGCCAGCAGCTTAGGACAGGGGGCTTTCTACGAGCAGTACTTC.